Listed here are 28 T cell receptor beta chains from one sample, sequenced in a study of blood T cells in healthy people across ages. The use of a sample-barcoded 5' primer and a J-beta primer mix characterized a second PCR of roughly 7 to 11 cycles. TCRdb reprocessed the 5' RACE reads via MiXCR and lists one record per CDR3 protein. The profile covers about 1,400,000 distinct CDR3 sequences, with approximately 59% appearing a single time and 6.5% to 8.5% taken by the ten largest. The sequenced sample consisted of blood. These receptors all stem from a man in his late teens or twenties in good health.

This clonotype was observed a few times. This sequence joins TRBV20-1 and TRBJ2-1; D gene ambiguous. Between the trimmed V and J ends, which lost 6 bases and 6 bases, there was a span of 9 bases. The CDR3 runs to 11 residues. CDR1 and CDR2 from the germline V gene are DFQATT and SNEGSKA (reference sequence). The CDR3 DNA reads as TGCAGTGCGAGCCGTCTCAATGAGCAGTTCTTC. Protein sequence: CSASRLNEQFF.

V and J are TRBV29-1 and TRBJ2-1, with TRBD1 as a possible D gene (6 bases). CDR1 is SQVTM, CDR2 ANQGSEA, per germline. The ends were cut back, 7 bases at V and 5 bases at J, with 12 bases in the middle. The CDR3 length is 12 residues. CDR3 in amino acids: CSDSDSHNEQFF. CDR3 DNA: TGCAGCGACTCGGACAGCCACAATGAGCAGTTCTTC.

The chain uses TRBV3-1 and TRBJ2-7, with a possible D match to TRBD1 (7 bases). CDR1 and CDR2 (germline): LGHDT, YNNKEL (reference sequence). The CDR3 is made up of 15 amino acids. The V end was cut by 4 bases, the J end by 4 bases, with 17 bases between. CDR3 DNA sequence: TGTGCCAGCAGCCCAGTCAGGGGGGACCAGTACGAGCAGTACTTC. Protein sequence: CASSPVRGDQYEQYF.

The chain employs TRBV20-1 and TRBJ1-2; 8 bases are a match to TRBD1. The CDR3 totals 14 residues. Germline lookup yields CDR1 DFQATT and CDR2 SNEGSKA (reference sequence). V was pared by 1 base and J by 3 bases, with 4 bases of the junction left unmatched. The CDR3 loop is CSARGPGGYYGYTF. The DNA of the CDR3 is TGCAGTGCTAGAGGGCCAGGGGGCTACTATGGCTACACCTTC.

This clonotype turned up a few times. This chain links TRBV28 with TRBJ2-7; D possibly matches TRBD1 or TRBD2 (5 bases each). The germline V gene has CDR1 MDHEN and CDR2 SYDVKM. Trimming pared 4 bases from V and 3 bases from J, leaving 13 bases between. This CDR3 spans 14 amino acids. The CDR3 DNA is TGTGCCAGCAGTTCCAGGGAGACAGTCTACGAGCAGTACTTC. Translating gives CASSSRETVYEQYF.

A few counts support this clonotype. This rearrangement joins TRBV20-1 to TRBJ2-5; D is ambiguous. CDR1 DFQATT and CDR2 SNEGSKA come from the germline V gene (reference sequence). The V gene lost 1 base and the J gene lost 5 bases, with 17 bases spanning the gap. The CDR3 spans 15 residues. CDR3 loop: CSARAEAPVVETQYF. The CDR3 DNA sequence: TGCAGTGCTAGAGCCGAAGCCCCAGTCGTTGAGACCCAGTACTTC.

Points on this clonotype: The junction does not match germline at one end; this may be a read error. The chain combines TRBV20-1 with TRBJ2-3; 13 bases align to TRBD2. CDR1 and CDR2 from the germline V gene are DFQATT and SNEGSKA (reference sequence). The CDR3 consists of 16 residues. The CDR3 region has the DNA TGCAGTGCGAGCGGGACTAGCGGGGCCCGAACAGATACGCAGAATTTT. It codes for CSASGTSGARTDTQNF.

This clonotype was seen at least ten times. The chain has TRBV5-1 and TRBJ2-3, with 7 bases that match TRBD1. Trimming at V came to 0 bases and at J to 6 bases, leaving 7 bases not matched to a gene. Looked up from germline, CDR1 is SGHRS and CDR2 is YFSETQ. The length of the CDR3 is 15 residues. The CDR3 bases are TGCGCCAGCAGCTTGGAACTACAGGGGTTGGATACGCAGTATTTT. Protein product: CASSLELQGLDTQYF.

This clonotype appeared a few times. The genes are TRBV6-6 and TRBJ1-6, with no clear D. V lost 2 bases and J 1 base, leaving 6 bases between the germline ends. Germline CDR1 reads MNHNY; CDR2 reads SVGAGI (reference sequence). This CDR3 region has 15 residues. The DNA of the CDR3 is TGTGCCAGCAGTTACGGAGAATCCTATAATTCACCCCTCCACTTT. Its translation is CASSYGESYNSPLHF.

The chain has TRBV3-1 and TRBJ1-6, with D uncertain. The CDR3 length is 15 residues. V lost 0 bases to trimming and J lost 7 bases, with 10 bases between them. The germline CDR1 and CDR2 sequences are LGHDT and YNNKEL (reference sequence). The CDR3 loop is CASSQDTLGNSPLHF. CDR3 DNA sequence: TGTGCCAGCAGCCAAGACACCCTGGGAAATTCACCCCTCCACTTT.

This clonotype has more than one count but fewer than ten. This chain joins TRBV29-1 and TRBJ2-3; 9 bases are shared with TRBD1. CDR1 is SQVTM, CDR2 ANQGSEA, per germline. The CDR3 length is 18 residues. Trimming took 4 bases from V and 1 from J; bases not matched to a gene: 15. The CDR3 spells CSVAPGQGPGGGTDTQYF. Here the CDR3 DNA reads TGCAGCGTTGCCCCGGGACAGGGACCGGGAGGTGGCACAGATACGCAGTATTTT.

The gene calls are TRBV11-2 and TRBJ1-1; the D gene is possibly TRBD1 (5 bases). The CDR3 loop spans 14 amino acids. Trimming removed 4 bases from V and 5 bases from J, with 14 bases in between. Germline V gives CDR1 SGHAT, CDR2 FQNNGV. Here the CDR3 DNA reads TGTGCCAGCAGCTCATGGTCGGGGGATACTGAAGCTTTCTTT. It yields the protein CASSSWSGDTEAFF.

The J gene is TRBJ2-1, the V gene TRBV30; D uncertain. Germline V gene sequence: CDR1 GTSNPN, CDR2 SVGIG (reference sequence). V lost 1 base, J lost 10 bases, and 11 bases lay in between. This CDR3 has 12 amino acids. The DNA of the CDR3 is TGTGCCTGGAGTGAGATTGTGGAGGAGCAGTTCTTC. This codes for CAWSEIVEEQFF.

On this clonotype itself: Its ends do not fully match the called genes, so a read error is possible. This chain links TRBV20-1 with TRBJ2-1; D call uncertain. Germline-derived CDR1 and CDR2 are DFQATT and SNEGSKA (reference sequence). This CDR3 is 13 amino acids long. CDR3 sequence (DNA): TGCAGTGCTAGAGTAGTCTCCAACAATGAGCAGTTCTTC. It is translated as CSARVVSNNEQFF.

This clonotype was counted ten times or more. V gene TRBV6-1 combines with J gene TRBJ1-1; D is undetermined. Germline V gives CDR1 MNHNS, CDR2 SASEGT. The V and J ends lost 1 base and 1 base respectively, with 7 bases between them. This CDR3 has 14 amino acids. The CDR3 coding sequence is TGTGCCAGCAGTGAAGGGACCGAGAACACTGAAGCTTTCTTT. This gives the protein CASSEGTENTEAFF.

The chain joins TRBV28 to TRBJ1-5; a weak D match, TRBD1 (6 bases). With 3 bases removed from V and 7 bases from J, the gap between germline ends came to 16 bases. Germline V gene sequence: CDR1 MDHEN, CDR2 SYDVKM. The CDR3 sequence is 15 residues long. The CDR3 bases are TGTGCCAGCAGTTTTAAGGACAGAGGATCCCAGCCCCAGCATTTT. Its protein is CASSFKDRGSQPQHF. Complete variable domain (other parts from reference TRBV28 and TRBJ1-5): DVKVTQSSRYLVKRTGEKVFLECVQDMDHENMFWYRQDPGLGLRLIYFSYDVKMKEKGDIPEGYSVSREKKERFSLILESASTNQTSMYLCASSFKDRGSQPQHFGDGTRLSIL.

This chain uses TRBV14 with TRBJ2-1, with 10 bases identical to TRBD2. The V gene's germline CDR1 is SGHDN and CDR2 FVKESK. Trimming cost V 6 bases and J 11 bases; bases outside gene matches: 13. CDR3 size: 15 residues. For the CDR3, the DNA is TGTGCCAGCAGTCGAACACTAGCGGGATATGTTAAGCAGTTCTTC. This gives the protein CASSRTLAGYVKQFF.

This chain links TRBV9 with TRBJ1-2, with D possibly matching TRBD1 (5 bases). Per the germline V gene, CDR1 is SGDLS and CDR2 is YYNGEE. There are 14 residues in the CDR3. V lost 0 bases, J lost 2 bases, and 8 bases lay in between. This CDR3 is CASSVVSGNYGYTF. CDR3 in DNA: TGTGCCAGCAGCGTAGTTTCAGGGAACTATGGCTACACCTTC.

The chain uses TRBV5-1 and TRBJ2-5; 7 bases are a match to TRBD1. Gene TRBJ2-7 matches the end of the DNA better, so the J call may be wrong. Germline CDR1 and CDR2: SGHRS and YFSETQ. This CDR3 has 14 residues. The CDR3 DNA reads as TGCGCCAGCAGCTCCCCGGGACAGACATGCGAGCAGTACTTC. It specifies CASSSPGQTCEQYF.

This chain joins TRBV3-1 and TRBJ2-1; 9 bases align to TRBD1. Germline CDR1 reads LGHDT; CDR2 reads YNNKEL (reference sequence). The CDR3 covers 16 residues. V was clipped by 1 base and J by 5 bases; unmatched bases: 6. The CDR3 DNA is TGTGCCAGCAGCCAAGCTGACAGGGGGGGCCACAATGAGCAGTTCTTC. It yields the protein CASSQADRGGHNEQFF.

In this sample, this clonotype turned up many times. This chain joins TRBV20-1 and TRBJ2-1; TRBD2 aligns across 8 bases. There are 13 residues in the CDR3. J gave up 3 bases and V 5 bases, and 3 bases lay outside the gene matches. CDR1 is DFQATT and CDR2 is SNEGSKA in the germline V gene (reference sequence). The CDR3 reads CSALSGDYNEQFF. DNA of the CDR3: TGCAGTGCTCTTAGCGGGGACTACAATGAGCAGTTCTTC.

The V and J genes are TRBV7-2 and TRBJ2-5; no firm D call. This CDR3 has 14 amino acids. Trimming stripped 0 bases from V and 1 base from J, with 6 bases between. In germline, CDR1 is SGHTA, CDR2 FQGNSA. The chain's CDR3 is CASSLALAQETQYF. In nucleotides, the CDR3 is TGTGCCAGCAGCTTAGCCCTGGCCCAAGAGACCCAGTACTTC.

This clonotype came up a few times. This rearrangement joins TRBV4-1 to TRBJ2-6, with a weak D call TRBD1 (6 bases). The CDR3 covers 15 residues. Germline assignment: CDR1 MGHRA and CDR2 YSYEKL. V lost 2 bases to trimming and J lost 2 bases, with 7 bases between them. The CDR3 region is CASSQYRAGANVLTF. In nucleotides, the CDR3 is TGCGCCAGCAGCCAATACAGGGCTGGGGCCAACGTCCTGACTTTC.

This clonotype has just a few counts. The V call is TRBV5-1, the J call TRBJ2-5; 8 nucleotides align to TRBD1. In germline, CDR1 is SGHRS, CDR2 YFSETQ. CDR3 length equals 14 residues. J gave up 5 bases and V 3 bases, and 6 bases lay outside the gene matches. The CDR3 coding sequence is TGCGCCAGCAGCTCCTCAGGGGGCGTGGAGACCCAGTACTTC. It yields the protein CASSSSGGVETQYF.

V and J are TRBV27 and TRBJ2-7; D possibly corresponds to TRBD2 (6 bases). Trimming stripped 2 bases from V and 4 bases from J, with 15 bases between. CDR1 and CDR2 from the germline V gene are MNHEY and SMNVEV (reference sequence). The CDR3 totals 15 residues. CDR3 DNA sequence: TGTGCCAGCAGTTTAGCGGGATGGGGGACTTACGAGCAGTACTTC. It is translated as CASSLAGWGTYEQYF.

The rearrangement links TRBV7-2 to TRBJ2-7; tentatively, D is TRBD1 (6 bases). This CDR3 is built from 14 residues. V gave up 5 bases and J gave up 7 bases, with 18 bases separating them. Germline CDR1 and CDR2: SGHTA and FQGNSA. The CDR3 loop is CASSDPGHKIEQYF. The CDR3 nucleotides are TGTGCCAGCAGCGATCCGGGACATAAGATAGAGCAGTACTTC.

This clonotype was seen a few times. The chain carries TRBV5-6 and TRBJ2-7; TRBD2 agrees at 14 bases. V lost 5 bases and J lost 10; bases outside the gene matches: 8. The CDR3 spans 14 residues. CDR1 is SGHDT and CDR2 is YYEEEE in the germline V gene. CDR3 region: CASRPGLAGATQYF. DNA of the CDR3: TGTGCCAGCAGGCCGGGACTAGCGGGAGCTACCCAGTACTTC.

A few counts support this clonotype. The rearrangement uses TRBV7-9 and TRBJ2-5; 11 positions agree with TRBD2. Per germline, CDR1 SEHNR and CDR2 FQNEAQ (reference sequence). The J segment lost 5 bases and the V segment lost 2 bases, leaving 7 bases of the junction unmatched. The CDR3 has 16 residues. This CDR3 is CASSLPTSGAGETQYF. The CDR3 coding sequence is TGTGCCAGCAGCTTACCGACTAGCGGGGCCGGGGAGACCCAGTACTTC.